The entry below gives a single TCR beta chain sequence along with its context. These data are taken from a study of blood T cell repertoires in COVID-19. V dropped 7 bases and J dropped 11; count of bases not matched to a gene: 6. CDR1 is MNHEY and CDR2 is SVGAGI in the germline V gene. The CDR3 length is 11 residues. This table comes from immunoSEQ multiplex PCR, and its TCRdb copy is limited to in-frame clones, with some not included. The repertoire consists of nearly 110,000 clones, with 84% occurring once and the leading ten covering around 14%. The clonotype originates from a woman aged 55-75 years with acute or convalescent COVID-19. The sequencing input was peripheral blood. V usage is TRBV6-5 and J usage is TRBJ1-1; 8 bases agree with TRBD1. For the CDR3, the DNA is TGTGCCAGCATCCAGGGGGCAGAGGCTTTCTTT. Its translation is CASIQGAEAFF.